This T cell receptor (beta chain) was sequenced for a study of cytomegalovirus exposure and HLA in healthy donors. There are 18 residues in the CDR3. Study-wide results and limits: Analysis was carried out at a later point, and it linked a missense DCLRE1C variant to TCR beta V- and J-gene trimming.

The PCR employed 60 Vbeta primers together with 13 Jbeta primers. Measured with immunoSEQ multiplex PCR; TCRdb has only the in-frame clones, and not every one. The repertoire has 100,000 to 150,000 clones, 70% to 85% of them found once; the top ten carry approximately 4.2%. In the case of this clone: Its antigen is unidentified.

The chain recombines TRBV21-1 with TRBJ2-1; TRBD2 was called by the table and not checked on the DNA. TRBV21-1 is reported as a pseudogene. Sequencing was done on a sample of PBMCs. The sequence came from a male donor in good health and CMV-seropositive. The DNA of the CDR3 is TGTGCCAGCAGCAAAGAGGGACTAGCGGGGCGCGGGGACAATGAGCAGTTCTTC. Translated: CASSKEGLAGRGDNEQFF.